This T cell receptor (beta chain) comes out of a study of blood T cell repertoires in COVID-19. As for the study in general: Some COVID-19 samples were acute and others convalescent; all came from the United States, Italy and Spain. T cells, B-cell-depleted T cells, or PBMCs supplied cDNA or gDNA.

Authors' data handling: Nucleated cell counts were estimated from reference gene primer amplification. Method: immunoSEQ multiplex PCR; TCRdb's copy keeps in-frame clones and lacks some. That table furnishes V, J and clone size, whereas the DNA furnished D and trimming. The sample lists about 180,000 clones; approximately 84% were seen once. V lost 3 bases, J lost 0 bases, and 12 bases lay in between. Germline V gives CDR1 LGHDT, CDR2 YNNKEL (reference sequence). The length of the CDR3 is 16 residues. Sequenced sample: peripheral blood. The chain recombines TRBV3-1 (or the pseudogene TRBV3-2) with TRBJ2-1; tentatively, D is TRBD1 (5 bases). The receptor's source is a human donor in a cohort sampled during active COVID-19. CDR3 nucleotides: TGTGCCAGCAGCCACTATCGACAGAGCTCCTACAATGAGCAGTTCTTC. Protein: CASSHYRQSSYNEQFF.